The 25 T cell receptor beta chains given below trace back to one sample, sequenced in a study of shared clonotypes between healthy human individuals. This table comes from immunoSEQ multiplex PCR, and its TCRdb copy is limited to in-frame clones, with some not included. The sample lists 560,000 or so clones, approximately 96% seen once, with around 0.1% in the top ten. Naive CD8 cells were CD45RO-negative, positively selected for CCR7, excluding terminally differentiated effector memory CD45RA+ cells. The sequenced sample consisted of naive CD8+ T cells sorted from blood. Every receptor here comes from a woman aged 25-40 years in good health.

The chain carries TRBV4-2 and TRBJ2-3, with 7 bases aligning to TRBD1. The V and J ends lost 3 bases and 2 bases, in that order; junction bases with no gene match: 5. Germline V gene data show CDR1 as LGHNA and CDR2 as YNFKEQ. This CDR3 spans 15 amino acids. CDR3 nucleotide sequence: TGTGCCAGCAGCCAGGAGACAGGGTACACAGATACGCAGTATTTT. Residues: CASSQETGYTDTQYF.

The chain has TRBV7-6 and TRBJ1-5; D not resolved. This CDR3 spans 14 amino acids. Germline CDR1 reads SGHVS; CDR2 reads FNYEAQ. V was trimmed by 1 base and J by 4 bases, leaving 8 bases between them. Written as DNA, the CDR3 is TGTGCCAGCAGCTTAGAGATGTTTAATCAGCCCCAGCATTTT. Translated: CASSLEMFNQPQHF.

V usage is TRBV21-1 and J usage is TRBJ2-3; the D segment call TRBD2 is taken from the table without a DNA check. TRBV21-1 is deemed a pseudogene. This CDR3 region has 19 residues. In DNA form, the CDR3 reads TGTGCCAGCAGCAAGGGACCCAGTCTCCCAGCGGGAGATCCAGATACGCAGTATTTT. Translation: CASSKGPSLPAGDPDTQYF.

The chain has TRBV2 and TRBJ2-5; unclear D gene. Germline V gene data show CDR1 as SNHLY and CDR2 as FYNNEI. V was shortened by 2 bases and J by 2 bases, with 12 bases between the two germline ends. The CDR3 runs to 15 residues. The CDR3 coding sequence is TGTGCCAGCAGTGAAAGGGTCCATCGGCAAGAGACCCAGTACTTC. Translating gives CASSERVHRQETQYF.

This clone showed up just once. The chain is built from TRBV27 and TRBJ1-5; 7 positions agree with TRBD1. There are 14 residues in the CDR3. CDR1 MNHEY and CDR2 SMNVEV come from the germline V gene (reference sequence). After removal of 3 bases from V and 5 bases from J, the junction contained 4 bases not matched to a gene. The CDR3 region has the DNA TGTGCCAGCAGTTTCACAGGGGCTTATCAGCCCCAGCATTTT. This gives the protein CASSFTGAYQPQHF.

The V call is TRBV4-1, the J call TRBJ2-7; TRBD2 matches at 7 bases. Losses at the gene ends were 4 bases for V and 5 bases for J; bases not matched to a gene: 5. Germline values: CDR1 MGHRA, CDR2 YSYEKL. This CDR3 is 13 amino acids long. The CDR3, as DNA: TGCGCCAGCAGCCTCGCGGGAGCCCACGAGCAGTACTTC. Translation gives CASSLAGAHEQYF.

The chain carries TRBV28 and TRBJ2-7; 9 bases are shared with TRBD2. This CDR3 has 20 residues. Germline CDR1 is MDHEN and CDR2 is SYDVKM. The V segment lost 2 bases and the J segment 2 bases; nucleotides outside the gene matches: 19. CDR3 amino acids: CASSLGYIAGELISAYEQYF. For the CDR3, the DNA is TGTGCCAGCAGTTTAGGTTATATAGCGGGAGAATTAATTAGCGCCTACGAGCAGTACTTC.

CDR3 sequence: CASSQDLGRPYEQYF. The CDR3 DNA reads TGCGCCAGCAGCCAAGATCTGGGCAGACCCTACGAGCAGTACTTC. The V and J genes are TRBV4-1 and TRBJ2-7; D gene uncertain. CDR1 and CDR2 (germline): MGHRA, YSYEKL. This CDR3 is 15 amino acids long. V was pared by 0 bases and J by 2 bases, with 11 bases between.

In regard to this clone: The same CDR3 also results from other DNA sequences found in this sample. The chain is built from TRBV5-4 and TRBJ2-5; D not resolved. The CDR3 sequence is 13 residues long. V lost 0 bases, J lost 1 base, and 4 bases lay in between. The germline V gene has CDR1 SGHNT and CDR2 YYREEE (reference sequence). CDR3 in amino acids: CASSLAVQETQYF. The CDR3 DNA reads as TGTGCCAGCAGCTTGGCGGTCCAAGAGACCCAGTACTTC.

The chain employs TRBV6-9 and TRBJ2-2, with a possible D match to TRBD2 (6 bases). The CDR3 spans 15 residues. Trimming took 5 bases from V and 7 from J, leaving 17 bases between them. Germline CDR1 reads MNHGY; CDR2 reads SVAAGI. The CDR3 sequence: CASSPGERVSGELFF. In nucleotides, the CDR3 is TGTGCCAGCAGTCCCGGTGAGCGGGTTAGCGGGGAGCTGTTTTTT.

V usage is TRBV4-1 and J usage is TRBJ2-7; TRBD2 aligns across 13 bases. The CDR3 has 17 amino acids. The ends lost 3 bases at V and 7 bases at J; junction bases unmatched: 12. Germline values: CDR1 MGHRA, CDR2 YSYEKL. CDR3 in amino acids: CASSHYWTSGSSGEQYF. In nucleotides, the CDR3 is TGCGCCAGCAGCCACTATTGGACTAGCGGGAGTTCGGGGGAGCAGTACTTC.

Note on this clone: Different DNA sequences within this sample yield the same CDR3. This chain links TRBV27 with TRBJ1-4; 9 bases fit TRBD1. V shed 6 bases, J shed 7 bases, and the junction held 6 bases outside the gene matches. Per the germline V gene, CDR1 is MNHEY and CDR2 is SMNVEV (reference sequence). This CDR3 has 14 residues. The CDR3 nucleotides are TGTGCCAGCAGATCCGGGACAGGGATTGAAAAACTGTTTTTT. Its translation is CASRSGTGIEKLFF.

The chain has TRBV27 and TRBJ2-7; 11 positions agree with TRBD2. The junction had 6 bases not matched to a gene; V was cut back by 2 bases and J by 0 bases. The germline CDR1 and CDR2 sequences are MNHEY and SMNVEV (reference sequence). This CDR3 comprises 17 residues. As DNA, the CDR3 is TGTGCCAGCAGTTTAGTGCTAGCGGGAGGTAGCTCCTACGAGCAGTACTTC. This codes for CASSLVLAGGSSYEQYF.

The genes are TRBV7-2 and TRBJ2-7, with 7 bases aligning to TRBD2. Per germline, CDR1 SGHTA and CDR2 FQGNSA. The CDR3 has 15 residues. Trimming took 0 bases from V and 6 from J; bases not matched to a gene: 8. CDR3 nucleotide sequence: TGTGCCAGCAGCTTAGCGGGAGGGCCTAATAGCGAGCAGTACTTC. This sequence encodes CASSLAGGPNSEQYF.

This rearrangement joins TRBV7-9 to TRBJ2-1, with unresolved D. The CDR3 is made up of 10 amino acids. The germline CDR1 and CDR2 sequences are SEHNR and FQNEAQ (reference sequence). V shed 2 bases and J shed 8 bases, with 1 base lying between them. CDR3: CASSLHEQFF. The CDR3 DNA reads as TGTGCCAGCAGCTTACATGAGCAGTTCTTC.

The gene calls are TRBV6-5 and TRBJ2-7, with 16 bases fitting TRBD2. The ends lost 6 bases at V and 4 bases at J; junction bases unmatched: 3. Germline values: CDR1 MNHEY, CDR2 SVGAGI. The CDR3 is 15 amino acids. In nucleotides, the CDR3 is TGTGCCAGCAGCCCGGGACTAGCGGGAGGGTACGAGCAGTACTTC. As protein: CASSPGLAGGYEQYF.

Regarding this clone: Other nucleotide sequences in the sample specify the same CDR3. The genes are TRBV7-9 and TRBJ2-1; D is possibly TRBD2 (6 bases). The CDR3 runs to 14 residues. Trimming left V 3 bases short and J 0 bases short, with 6 bases between. Germline assignment: CDR1 SEHNR and CDR2 FQNEAQ (reference sequence). CDR3 bases: TGTGCCAGCAGCTTCGGGGGCTCCTACAATGAGCAGTTCTTC. Translating gives CASSFGGSYNEQFF.

V usage is TRBV7-9 and J usage is TRBJ1-1; no definite D call. This CDR3 spans 17 amino acids. V gave up 5 bases and J gave up 2 bases, with 21 bases separating them. CDR1 is SEHNR and CDR2 is FQNEAQ in the germline V gene (reference sequence). Here the CDR3 DNA reads TGTGCCAGCAGCCCGGCGTTGGGCGTTAATACCAACACTGAAGCTTTCTTT. Its translation: CASSPALGVNTNTEAFF. Full variable domain (missing parts from reference TRBV7-9 and TRBJ1-1): DTGVSQNPRHKITKRGQNVTFRCDPISEHNRLYWYRQTLGQGPEFLTYFQNEAQLEKSRLLSDRFSAERPKGSFSTLEIQRTEQGDSAMYLCASSPALGVNTNTEAFFGQGTRLTVV.

For this clone: The same CDR3 can be traced to other DNA sequences in this sample. The chain joins TRBV25-1 to TRBJ2-7; D ambiguous. Trimming removed 3 bases at V and 3 bases at J, with 3 bases between. Germline loops: CDR1 MGHDK, CDR2 SYGVNS. The CDR3 has 11 amino acids. CDR3 region: CASSDLYEQYF. As DNA, the CDR3 is TGTGCCAGCAGTGACCTCTACGAGCAGTACTTC.

This sequence joins TRBV29-1 and TRBJ2-7, with 9 bases aligning to TRBD1. V lost 3 bases to trimming and J lost 3 bases; unmatched junction nucleotides: 3. This CDR3 comprises 13 residues. Germline V gives CDR1 SQVTM, CDR2 ANQGSEA. The CDR3 protein is CSVDTGGLYEQYF. DNA of the CDR3: TGCAGCGTTGATACAGGGGGCCTCTACGAGCAGTACTTC.

This rearrangement joins TRBV5-8 to TRBJ2-1; D is unclear. There are 13 residues in the CDR3. The germline V and J ends were trimmed by 2 bases and 8 bases, with 11 bases remaining between them. Germline V gene sequence: CDR1 SGHTS, CDR2 YDEGEE. CDR3 nucleotides: TGTGCCAGCAGCTTTAATGTTTTCGATGAGCAGTTCTTC. The encoded protein is CASSFNVFDEQFF.

J is TRBJ2-7 and V is TRBV27; either TRBD1 or TRBD2 may fit D (5 bases each). Trimming removed 6 bases at V and 0 bases at J, with 21 bases between. Germline V gene lookup returns CDR1 MNHEY and CDR2 SMNVEV (reference sequence). The CDR3 covers 17 residues. CDR3 in DNA: TGTGCCAGCAGCCTATCTCCCGGGGCAGGGAGCTCCTACGAGCAGTACTTC. Protein sequence: CASSLSPGAGSSYEQYF.

The rearrangement joins TRBV2 to TRBJ2-7; D is uncertain. V was trimmed by 1 base and J by 5 bases, leaving 6 bases between them. Germline lookup yields CDR1 SNHLY and CDR2 FYNNEI. The CDR3 consists of 12 residues. CDR3 DNA sequence: TGTGCCAGCAGTGAAGGTTACGACGAGCAGTACTTC. Protein product: CASSEGYDEQYF.

This clone was seen once. The rearrangement joins TRBV13 to TRBJ2-5, with 7 bases identical to TRBD1. J was trimmed by 7 bases and V by 5 bases; bases with no gene match: 10. Looked up from germline, CDR1 is PRHDT and CDR2 is FYEKMQ (reference sequence). The CDR3 is made up of 14 amino acids. CDR3 nucleotides: TGTGCCAGCAGCAACCGAGGACAGGACGCGACCCAGTACTTC. It codes for CASSNRGQDATQYF.

The genes are TRBV28 and TRBJ2-7; D gene unclear. The germline V and J ends were trimmed by 2 bases and 5 bases, with 10 bases remaining between them. CDR1 is MDHEN and CDR2 is SYDVKM in the germline V gene. There are 13 residues in the CDR3. CDR3 coding DNA: TGTGCCAGCAGTTTAAGTGAGTTAAACGAGCAGTACTTC. It yields the protein CASSLSELNEQYF. Complete variable domain (other parts from reference TRBV28 and TRBJ2-7): DVKVTQSSRYLVKRTGEKVFLECVQDMDHENMFWYRQDPGLGLRLIYFSYDVKMKEKGDIPEGYSVSREKKERFSLILESASTNQTSMYLCASSLSELNEQYFGPGTRLTVT.